This TCR beta chain emerged from a study of blood T cell repertoires in COVID-19 (dated by TCRdb to the early 2020s). For context, the study as a whole: Samples covering the acute and convalescent phases of COVID-19 were provided by collaborators in the United States, Italy and Spain. The prospective study material was composed of cDNA or gDNA derived from T cells, B-cell-depleted T cells, or PBMCs. Deeply sampled blood TCRbeta repertoires from subjects exposed to, actively infected with, or recovered from COVID-19 were included in the dataset. The repertoires were released in a freely available public database meant as a resource for research on the immune response to SARS-CoV-2. The samples were drawn from the first 160 participants of the ongoing ImmuneRACE study and from under 1,500 subjects provided by 6 global collaborators. Sample metadata almost always included a de-identified subject ID, COVID-19 status, age in years and sex. Where available, HLA class I and class II types were obtained from metadata supplied by the sample provider rather than from assay-based typing.

In regard to this clone: The target of this receptor is not known. Base qualities are missing; no much larger clone stands one base away.

What the study reported, not specific to this receptor: The quantity of clinical and demographic metadata differed by source and by participant and was supplied without curation.

TCRbeta CDR3 regions were amplified from genomic DNA by means of the immunoSEQ Assay, a bias-controlled multiplex PCR. The study's processing was this. Within the assay, amplification of reference gene primers was used to estimate how many nucleated cells each sample contained. To quantify the absolute abundance of each unique TCRbeta CDR3 rearrangement, sequence reads were collapsed and filtered. For each sample, productive Simpson clonality was calculated as the square root of Simpson's diversity index across productive rearrangements. Sourced from immuneACCESS, this table was stored by TCRdb with only in-frame sequences that have V and J called. A share of the clones is absent; for the studies checked, an unresolved V gene accounts for under half, and the remainder has no known explanation. That table gives V, J and clone size, and the DNA gave D and trimming. Here the sample has roughly 290,000 clones; about 93% occur a single time. The biggest ten clones account for under 7% of the sample.

In Seattle, one collaborating source enrolled patients while the infection was active and tracked those patients longitudinally over the course of disease. The collaborating institutions used their own protocols to collect whole blood in K2EDTA tubes. For TCRbeta analysis, collaborators shipped samples in one of three forms: frozen whole blood, isolated PBMCs, or DNA extracted from either of those sample types. The junction shows trimming of 1 base on V and 1 base on J, and the gene matches do not reach 3 bases of it. Including cysteine and phenylalanine, the CDR3 has 16 amino acids. The read is trimmed to its CDR3 DNA, 48 bases read in frame from base 1. In the germline V gene (reference sequence), CDR1 corresponds to LNHDA and CDR2 to SQIVND.

The chain is encoded by TRBV19 joined to TRBJ2-1, with TRBD2 identical over 8 junction bases. This receptor was identified in a woman in her twenties or thirties with COVID-19, enrolled during active disease. Sequencing was done on a sample of peripheral blood. Read as DNA, the sequence is TGTGCCAGTAGTATAGGGACTAGCTGGTCCTACAATGAGCAGTTCTTC. It is translated as CASSIGTSWSYNEQFF.